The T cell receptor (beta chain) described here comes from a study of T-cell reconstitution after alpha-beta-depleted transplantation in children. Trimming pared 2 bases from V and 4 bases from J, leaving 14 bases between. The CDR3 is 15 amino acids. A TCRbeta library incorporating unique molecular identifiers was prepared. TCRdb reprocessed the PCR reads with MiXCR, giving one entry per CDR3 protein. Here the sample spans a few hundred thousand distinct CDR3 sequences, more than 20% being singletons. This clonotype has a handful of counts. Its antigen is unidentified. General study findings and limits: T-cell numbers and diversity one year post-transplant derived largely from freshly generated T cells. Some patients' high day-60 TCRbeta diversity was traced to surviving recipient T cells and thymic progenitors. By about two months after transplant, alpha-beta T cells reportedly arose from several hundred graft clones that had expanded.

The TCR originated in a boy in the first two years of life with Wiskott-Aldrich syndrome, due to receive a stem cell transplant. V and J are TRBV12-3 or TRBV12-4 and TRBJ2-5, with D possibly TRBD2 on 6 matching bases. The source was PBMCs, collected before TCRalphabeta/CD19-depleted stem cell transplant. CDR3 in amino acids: CASSLSQTSRETQYF. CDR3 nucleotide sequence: TGTGCCAGCAGTTTATCCCAGACTAGTAGAGAGACCCAGTACTTC.